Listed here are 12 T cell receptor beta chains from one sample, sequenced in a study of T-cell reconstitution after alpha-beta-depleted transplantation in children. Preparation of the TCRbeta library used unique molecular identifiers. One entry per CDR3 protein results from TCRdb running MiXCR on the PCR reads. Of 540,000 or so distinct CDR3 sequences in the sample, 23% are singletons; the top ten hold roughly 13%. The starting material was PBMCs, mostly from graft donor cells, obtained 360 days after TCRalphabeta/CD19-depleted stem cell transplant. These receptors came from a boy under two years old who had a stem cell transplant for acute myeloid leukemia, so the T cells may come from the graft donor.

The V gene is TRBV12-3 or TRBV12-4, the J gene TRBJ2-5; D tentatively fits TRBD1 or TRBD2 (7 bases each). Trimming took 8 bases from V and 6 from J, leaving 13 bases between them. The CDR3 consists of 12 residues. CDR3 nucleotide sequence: TGTGCCAGCGGCAGGGGGGGGAAGACCCAGTACTTC. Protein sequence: CASGRGGKTQYF.

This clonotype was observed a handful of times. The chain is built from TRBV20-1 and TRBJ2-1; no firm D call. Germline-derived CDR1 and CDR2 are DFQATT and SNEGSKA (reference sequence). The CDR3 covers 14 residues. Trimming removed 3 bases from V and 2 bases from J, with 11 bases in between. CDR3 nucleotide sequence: TGCAGTGCTAGTGCTGGGGTCGCCTACAATGAGCAGTTCTTC. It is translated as CSASAGVAYNEQFF.

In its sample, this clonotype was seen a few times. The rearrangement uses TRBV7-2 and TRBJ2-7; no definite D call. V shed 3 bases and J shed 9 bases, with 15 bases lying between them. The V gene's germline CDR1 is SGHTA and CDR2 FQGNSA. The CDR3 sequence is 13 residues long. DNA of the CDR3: TGTGCCAGCAGCTTTAGCCCATCGTTTGGGCAGTACTTC. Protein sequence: CASSFSPSFGQYF. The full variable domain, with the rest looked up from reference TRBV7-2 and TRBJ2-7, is GAGVSQSPSNKVTEKGKDVELRCDPISGHTALYWYRQSLGQGLEFLIYFQGNSAPDKSGLPSDRFSAERTGGSVSTLTIQRTQQEDSAVYLCASSFSPSFGQYFGPGTRLTVT.

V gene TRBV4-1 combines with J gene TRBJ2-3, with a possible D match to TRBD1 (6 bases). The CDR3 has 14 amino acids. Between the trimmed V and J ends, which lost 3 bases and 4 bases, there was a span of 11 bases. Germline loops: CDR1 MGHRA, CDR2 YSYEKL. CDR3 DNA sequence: TGCGCCAGCAGCCAGCTACAGGGTCCAGATACGCAGTATTTT. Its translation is CASSQLQGPDTQYF.

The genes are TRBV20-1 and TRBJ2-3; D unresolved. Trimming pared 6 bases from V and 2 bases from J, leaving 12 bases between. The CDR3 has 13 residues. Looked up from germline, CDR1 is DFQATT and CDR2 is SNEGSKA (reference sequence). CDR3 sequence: CSARHGVTDTQYF. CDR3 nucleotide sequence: TGCAGTGCCCGACACGGAGTCACAGATACGCAGTATTTT.

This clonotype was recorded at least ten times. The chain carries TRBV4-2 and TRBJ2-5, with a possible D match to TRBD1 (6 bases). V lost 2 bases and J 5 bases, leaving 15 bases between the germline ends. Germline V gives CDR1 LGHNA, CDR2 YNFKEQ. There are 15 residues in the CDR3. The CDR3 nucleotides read TGTGCCAGCAGCCAACTGGGGGCGGCCGTTGAGACCCAGTACTTC. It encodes CASSQLGAAVETQYF.

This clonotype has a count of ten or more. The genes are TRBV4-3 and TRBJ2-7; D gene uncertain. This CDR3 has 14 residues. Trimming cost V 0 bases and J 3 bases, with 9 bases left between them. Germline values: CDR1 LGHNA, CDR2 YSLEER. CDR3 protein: CASSQDDRSYEQYF. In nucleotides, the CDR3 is TGCGCCAGCAGCCAAGACGATCGCAGCTACGAGCAGTACTTC.

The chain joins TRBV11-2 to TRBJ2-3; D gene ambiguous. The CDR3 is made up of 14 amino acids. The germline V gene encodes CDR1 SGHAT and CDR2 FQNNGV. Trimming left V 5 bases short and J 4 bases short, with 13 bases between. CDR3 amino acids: CASSPSGRPDTQYF. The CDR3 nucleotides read TGTGCCAGCAGCCCCTCCGGTCGGCCAGATACGCAGTATTTT.

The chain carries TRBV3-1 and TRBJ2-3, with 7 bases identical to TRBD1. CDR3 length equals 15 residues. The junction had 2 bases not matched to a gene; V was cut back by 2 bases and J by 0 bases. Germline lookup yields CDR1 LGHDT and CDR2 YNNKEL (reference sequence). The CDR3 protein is CASSQWDRSTDTQYF. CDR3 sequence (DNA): TGTGCCAGCAGCCAATGGGACAGAAGCACAGATACGCAGTATTTT.

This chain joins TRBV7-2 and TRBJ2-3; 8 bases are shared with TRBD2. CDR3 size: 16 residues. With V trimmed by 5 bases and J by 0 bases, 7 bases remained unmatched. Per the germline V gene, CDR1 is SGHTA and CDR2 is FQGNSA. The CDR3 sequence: CASSPRSGSSTDTQYF. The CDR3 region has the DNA TGTGCCAGCAGCCCGAGAAGCGGGAGTAGCACAGATACGCAGTATTTT.

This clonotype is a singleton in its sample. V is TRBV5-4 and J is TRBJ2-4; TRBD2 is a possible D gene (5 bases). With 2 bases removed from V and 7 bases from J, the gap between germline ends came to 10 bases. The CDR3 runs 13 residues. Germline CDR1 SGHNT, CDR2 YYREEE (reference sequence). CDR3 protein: CASSLSGPNIQYF. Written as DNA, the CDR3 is TGTGCCAGCAGCTTAAGCGGTCCTAACATTCAGTACTTC. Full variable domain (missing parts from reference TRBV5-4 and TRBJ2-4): ETGVTQSPTHLIKTRGQQVTLRCSSQSGHNTVSWYQQALGQGPQFIFQYYREEENGRGNFPPRFSGLQFPNYSSELNVNALELDDSALYLCASSLSGPNIQYFGAGTRLSVL.

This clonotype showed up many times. The CDR3 bases are TGCGCCAGCAGCCGGGGACTAGCGGGGGGGCCGGGTCGTGATACGCAGTATTTT. As protein: CASSRGLAGGPGRDTQYF. This chain links TRBV4-1 with TRBJ2-3, with 16 bases fitting TRBD2. Germline lookup yields CDR1 MGHRA and CDR2 YSYEKL. V trimming: 4 bases; J trimming: 6 bases; junction bases outside the gene matches: 10. The CDR3 consists of 18 residues.